The source of this TCR beta chain is a study of blood T cell repertoires in COVID-19. For the study at large: The analysed material was cDNA or gDNA that came from T cells, B-cell-depleted T cells, or PBMCs.

Clones were sequenced by immunoSEQ multiplex PCR, and TCRdb holds only the in-frame ones, with some missing. Of 200,000 to 250,000 clones in the sample, around 88% were seen once. This CDR3 is 13 amino acids long. V gave up 3 bases and J gave up 7 bases; unmatched junction bases: 4. The V gene's germline CDR1 is GTSNPN and CDR2 SVGIG (reference sequence). The sample was peripheral blood. The receptor's source is a woman over 75 with COVID-19, enrolled during active disease. The chain joins TRBV30 to TRBJ1-2, with 11 bases aligning to TRBD1. This CDR3 is CAWSLGTGGGYTF. CDR3 nucleotide sequence: TGTGCCTGGAGCCTGGGGACAGGGGGTGGCTACACCTTC.